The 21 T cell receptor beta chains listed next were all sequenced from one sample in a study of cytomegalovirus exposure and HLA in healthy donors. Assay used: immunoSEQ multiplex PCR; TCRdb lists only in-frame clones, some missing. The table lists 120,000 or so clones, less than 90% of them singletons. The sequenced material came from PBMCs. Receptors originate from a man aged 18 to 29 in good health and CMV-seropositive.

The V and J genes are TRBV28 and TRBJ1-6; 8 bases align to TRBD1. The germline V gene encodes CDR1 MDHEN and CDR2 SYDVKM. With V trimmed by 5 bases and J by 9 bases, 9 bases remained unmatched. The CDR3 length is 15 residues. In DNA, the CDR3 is TGTGCCAGCAGTCCCCGACAGGGGTATGGTTCACCCCTCCACTTT. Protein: CASSPRQGYGSPLHF. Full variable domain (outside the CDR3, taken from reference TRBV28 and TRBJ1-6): DVKVTQSSRYLVKRTGEKVFLECVQDMDHENMFWYRQDPGLGLRLIYFSYDVKMKEKGDIPEGYSVSREKKERFSLILESASTNQTSMYLCASSPRQGYGSPLHFGNGTRLTVT.

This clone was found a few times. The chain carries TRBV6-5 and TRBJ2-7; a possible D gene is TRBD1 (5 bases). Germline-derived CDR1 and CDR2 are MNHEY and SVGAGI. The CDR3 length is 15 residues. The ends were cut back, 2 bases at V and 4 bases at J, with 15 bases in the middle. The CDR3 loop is CASSYALGRGYEQYF. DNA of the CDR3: TGTGCCAGCAGTTACGCGTTGGGGCGCGGATACGAGCAGTACTTC.

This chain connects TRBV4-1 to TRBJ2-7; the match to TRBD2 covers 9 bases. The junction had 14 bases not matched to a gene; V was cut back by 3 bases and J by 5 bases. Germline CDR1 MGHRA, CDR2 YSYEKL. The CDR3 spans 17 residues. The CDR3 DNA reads TGCGCCAGCAGCCATGGGTCCCCGGGACTAGCTTCCCACGAGCAGTACTTC. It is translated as CASSHGSPGLASHEQYF.

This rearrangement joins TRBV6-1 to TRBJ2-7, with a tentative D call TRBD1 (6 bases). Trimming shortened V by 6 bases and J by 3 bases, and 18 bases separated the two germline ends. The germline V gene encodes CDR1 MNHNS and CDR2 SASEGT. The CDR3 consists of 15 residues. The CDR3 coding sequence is TGTGCCAGCAGCGTTTCTACAGGGAGCAACTACGAGCAGTACTTC. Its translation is CASSVSTGSNYEQYF.

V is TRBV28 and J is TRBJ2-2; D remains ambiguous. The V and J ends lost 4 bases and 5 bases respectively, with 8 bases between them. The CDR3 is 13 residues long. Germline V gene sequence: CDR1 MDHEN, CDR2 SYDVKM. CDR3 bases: TGTGCCAGCAGTTCTAGGTCAACCGGGGAGCTGTTTTTT. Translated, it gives CASSSRSTGELFF.

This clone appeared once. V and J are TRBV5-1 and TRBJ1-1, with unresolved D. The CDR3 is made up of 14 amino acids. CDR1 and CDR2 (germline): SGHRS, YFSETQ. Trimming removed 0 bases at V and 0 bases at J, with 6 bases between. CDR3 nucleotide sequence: TGCGCCAGCAGCTTGGAAGCTTTGAACACTGAAGCTTTCTTT. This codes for CASSLEALNTEAFF.

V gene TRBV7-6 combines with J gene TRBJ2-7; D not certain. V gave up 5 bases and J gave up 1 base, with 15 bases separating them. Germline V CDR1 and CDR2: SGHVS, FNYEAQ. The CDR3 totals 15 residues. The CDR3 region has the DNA TGTGCCAGCAGCCCCGAAGTCGTTAGATCCTACGAGCAGTACTTC. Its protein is CASSPEVVRSYEQYF.

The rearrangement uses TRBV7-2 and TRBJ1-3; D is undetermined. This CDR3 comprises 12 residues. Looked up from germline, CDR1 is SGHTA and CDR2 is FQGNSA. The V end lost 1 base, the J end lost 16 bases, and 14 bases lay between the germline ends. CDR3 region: CASSLDRVAYYF. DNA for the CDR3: TGTGCCAGCAGCTTAGACCGGGTTGCATACTATTTT.

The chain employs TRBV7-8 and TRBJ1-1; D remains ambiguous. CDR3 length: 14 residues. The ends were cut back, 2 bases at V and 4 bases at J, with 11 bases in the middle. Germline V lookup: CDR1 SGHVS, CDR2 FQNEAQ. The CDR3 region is CASSLTIDFTEAFF. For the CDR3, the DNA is TGTGCCAGCAGCTTAACCATTGACTTCACTGAAGCTTTCTTT.

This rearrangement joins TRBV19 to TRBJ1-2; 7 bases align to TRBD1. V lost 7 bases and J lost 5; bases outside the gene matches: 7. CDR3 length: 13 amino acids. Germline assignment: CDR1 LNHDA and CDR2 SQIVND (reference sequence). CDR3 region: CASTLGRGYGYTF. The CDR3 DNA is TGTGCCAGTACCCTGGGCAGGGGGTATGGCTACACCTTC.

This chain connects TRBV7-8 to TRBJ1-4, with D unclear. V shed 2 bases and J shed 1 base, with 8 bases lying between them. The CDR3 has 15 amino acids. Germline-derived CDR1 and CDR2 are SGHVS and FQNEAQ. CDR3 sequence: CASSLSSKTNEKLFF. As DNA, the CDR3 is TGTGCCAGCAGCTTATCTAGCAAAACTAATGAAAAACTGTTTTTT.

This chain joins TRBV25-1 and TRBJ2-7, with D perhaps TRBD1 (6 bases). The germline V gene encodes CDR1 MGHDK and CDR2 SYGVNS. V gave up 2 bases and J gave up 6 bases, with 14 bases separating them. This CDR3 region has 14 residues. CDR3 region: CASSEQGRALEQYF. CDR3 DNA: TGTGCCAGCAGTGAACAGGGGAGAGCCCTCGAGCAGTACTTC.

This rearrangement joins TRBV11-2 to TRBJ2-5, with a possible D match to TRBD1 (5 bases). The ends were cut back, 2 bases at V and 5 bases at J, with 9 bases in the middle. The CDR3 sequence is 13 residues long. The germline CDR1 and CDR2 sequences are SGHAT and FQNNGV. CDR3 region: CASSLSAGETQYF. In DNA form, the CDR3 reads TGTGCCAGCAGCTTATCGGCAGGGGAGACCCAGTACTTC.

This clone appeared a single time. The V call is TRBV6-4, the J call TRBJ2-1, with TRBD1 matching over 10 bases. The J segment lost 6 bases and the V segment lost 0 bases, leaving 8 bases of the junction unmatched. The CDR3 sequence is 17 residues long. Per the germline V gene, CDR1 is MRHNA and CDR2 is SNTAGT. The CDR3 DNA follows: TGTGCCAGCAGTGACTCGGACAGGGGGGAAAGTGGCAATGAGCAGTTCTTC. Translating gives CASSDSDRGESGNEQFF.

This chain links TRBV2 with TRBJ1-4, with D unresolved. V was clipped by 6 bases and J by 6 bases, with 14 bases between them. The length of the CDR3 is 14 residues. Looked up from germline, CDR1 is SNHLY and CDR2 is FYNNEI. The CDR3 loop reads CASSRQTRDEKLFF. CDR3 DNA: TGTGCCAGCAGCCGACAAACACGAGATGAAAAACTGTTTTTT. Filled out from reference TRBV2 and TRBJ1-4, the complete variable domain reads EPEVTQTPSHQVTQMGQEVILRCVPISNHLYFYWYRQILGQKVEFLVSFYNNEISEKSEIFDDQFSVERPDGSNFTLKIRSTKLEDSAMYFCASSRQTRDEKLFFGSGTQLSVL.

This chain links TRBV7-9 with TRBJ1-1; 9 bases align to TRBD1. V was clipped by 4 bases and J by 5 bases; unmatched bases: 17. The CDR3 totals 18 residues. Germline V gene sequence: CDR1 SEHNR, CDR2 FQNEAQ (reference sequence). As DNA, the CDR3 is TGTGCCAGCAGCTCACCTTACAGGGGGCTTGAAGCGGGGACTGAAGCTTTCTTT. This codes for CASSSPYRGLEAGTEAFF. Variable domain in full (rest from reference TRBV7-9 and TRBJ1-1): DTGVSQNPRHKITKRGQNVTFRCDPISEHNRLYWYRQTLGQGPEFLTYFQNEAQLEKSRLLSDRFSAERPKGSFSTLEIQRTEQGDSAMYLCASSSPYRGLEAGTEAFFGQGTRLTVV.

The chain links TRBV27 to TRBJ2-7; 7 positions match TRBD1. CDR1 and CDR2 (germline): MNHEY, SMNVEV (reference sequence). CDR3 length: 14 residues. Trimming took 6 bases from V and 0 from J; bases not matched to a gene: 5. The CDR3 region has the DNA TGTGCCAGCAGGACTTACAGGGGCTCCTACGAGCAGTACTTC. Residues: CASRTYRGSYEQYF.

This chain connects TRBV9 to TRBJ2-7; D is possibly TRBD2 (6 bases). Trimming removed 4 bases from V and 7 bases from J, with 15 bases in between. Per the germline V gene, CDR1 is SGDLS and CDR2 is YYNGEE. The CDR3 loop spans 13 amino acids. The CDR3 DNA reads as TGTGCCAGCAGCCCCCGGGGGACCGATGAGCAGTACTTC. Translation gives CASSPRGTDEQYF. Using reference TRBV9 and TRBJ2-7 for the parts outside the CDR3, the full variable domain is DSGVTQTPKHLITATGQRVTLRCSPRSGDLSVYWYQQSLDQGLQFLIQYYNGEERAKGNILERFSAQQFPDLHSELNLSSLELGDSALYFCASSPRGTDEQYFGPGTRLTVT.

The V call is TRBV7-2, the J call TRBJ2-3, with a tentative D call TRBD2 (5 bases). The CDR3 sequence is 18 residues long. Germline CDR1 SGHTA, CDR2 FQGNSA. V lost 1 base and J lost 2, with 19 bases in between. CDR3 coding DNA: TGTGCCAGCAGCTTAGTTAAGGTTGGCCCGGGGTTCACAGATACGCAGTATTTT. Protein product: CASSLVKVGPGFTDTQYF.

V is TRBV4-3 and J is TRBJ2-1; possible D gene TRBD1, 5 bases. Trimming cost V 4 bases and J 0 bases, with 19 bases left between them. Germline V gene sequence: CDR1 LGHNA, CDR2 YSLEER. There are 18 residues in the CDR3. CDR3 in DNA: TGCGCCAGCAGCCCCGGATACAGGAGATCAGACTCCTACAATGAGCAGTTCTTC. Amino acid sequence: CASSPGYRRSDSYNEQFF.

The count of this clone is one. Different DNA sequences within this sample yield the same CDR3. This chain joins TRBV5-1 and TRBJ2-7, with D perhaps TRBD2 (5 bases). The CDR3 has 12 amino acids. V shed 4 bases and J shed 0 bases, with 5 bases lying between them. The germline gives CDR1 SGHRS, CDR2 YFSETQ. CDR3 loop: CASSGSSYEQYF. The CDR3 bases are TGCGCCAGCAGCGGGAGCTCCTACGAGCAGTACTTC.